This TCR beta chain was observed in a study of T cell repertoires in cytomegalovirus infection. Study in general: Epitope selection comprised recently identified HLA-C-restricted CMV epitopes and well-studied HLA-B-restricted CMV epitopes. Evidence of both CMV infection and a matching HLA type came from public TCR beta signatures. Broader study findings: Dominating the ex vivo response were HLA-C-restricted CMV-specific TCR beta clonotypes.

TCRdb reprocessed the reads with MiXCR, giving one entry per CDR3 protein. The sample comprises hundreds of thousands of distinct CDR3 sequences, roughly 30% of which are singletons, and about an eighth rests with the top ten. About this clonotype itself: What it binds is unknown.

There are 14 residues in the CDR3. Trimming shortened V by 0 bases and J by 5 bases, and 10 bases separated the two germline ends. CDR1 and CDR2 from the germline V gene are MNHNS and SASEGT. The sequence derives from a human donor in good health (CMV status not recorded). Some clones in this sample may be carry-over from other donors' samples. Here the sequenced sample was cultured CD8+ T cells from PBMCs, taken from culture after CMV antigen stimulation. This chain uses TRBV6-1 with TRBJ1-2; D is ambiguous. In DNA, the CDR3 is TGTGCCAGCAGTGAAGCGGCGATACCGTATGGCTACACCTTC. Amino acids: CASSEAAIPYGYTF.